The source of this TCR beta chain is a study of shared clonotypes between healthy human individuals. Study information: The plates for each donor numbered three CD4 naive, three CD4 memory, two CD8 naive and one CD8 memory. Study-wide points: Rarefaction indicated that sorted-subset sequencing remained incomplete although depth was large.

With regard to this clone: Its cognate antigen is unknown.

Sequencing was at deep level. Profiled with immunoSEQ multiplex PCR; TCRdb holds only in-frame clones, not every one. The data show approximately 2.5 million clones, roughly nine tenths seen once. Researchers partitioned CD4+ cells into CD45RA+ naive and CD45RA-negative memory subsets. The germline V gene has CDR1 LNHDA and CDR2 SQIVND (reference sequence). There are 19 residues in the CDR3. V trimming: 1 base; J trimming: 9 bases; junction bases outside the gene matches: 17. The receptor's source is a man aged 18-30 years in good health. The sequenced sample consisted of naive CD4+ T cells sorted from blood. The subset: CD45RA+ positively selected. The chain recombines TRBV19 with TRBJ1-6, with TRBD1 identical over 8 bases. This CDR3 is CASSIVATGDRVRVSPLHF. The DNA of the CDR3 is TGTGCCAGTAGTATAGTCGCGACAGGGGATCGAGTTCGGGTTTCACCCCTCCACTTT.